This T cell receptor (beta chain) appears in the sequencing data of a study of cytomegalovirus exposure and HLA in healthy donors. PCR employed 60 Vbeta and 13 Jbeta primers. TCRdb's table, derived via immunoSEQ multiplex PCR, lists solely in-frame clones and lacks some. The profile shows 150,000 or so clones, around 82% of them singletons. The TCR originated in a male donor in good health and CMV-seronegative. Specimen: PBMCs.

DNA for the CDR3: TGTGCCAGCTCACCACGGTCGGCAGGGAGCAATCAGCCCCAGCATTTT. Protein: CASSPRSAGSNQPQHF. The chain is built from TRBV18 and TRBJ1-5; D might be TRBD1 (5 bases). The CDR3 is 16 amino acids. The V end was cut by 1 base, the J end by 1 base, with 11 bases between. Germline CDR1 and CDR2: KGHSH and LQKENI.